Here is one T cell receptor beta chain with its context. Its antigen is not identified. The study ran its PCR with 60 Vbeta and 13 Jbeta primers. Clones were sequenced by immunoSEQ multiplex PCR, and TCRdb holds only the in-frame ones, with some missing. Among 150,000 to 200,000 clones listed, 70% to 90% were seen once. This sample is drawn from a study of cytomegalovirus exposure and HLA in healthy donors. Whole-study findings and limits: The authors enumerated around 150 TCR beta chains as linked to cytomegalovirus. CMV serostatus was the sole immune exposure data available. Among CMV-associated TCR beta chains, most appeared HLA-restricted in a later analysis.

Healthy bone marrow donors formed the donor group. Germline V gene data show CDR1 as SNHLY and CDR2 as FYNNEI. V lost 7 bases and J lost 6; bases outside the gene matches: 11. The CDR3 runs 14 residues. The J gene is TRBJ1-1, the V gene TRBV2, with 7 bases that match TRBD1. The sequence derives from a young woman in good health and CMV-seronegative. What was sequenced was PBMCs. CDR3 amino acids: CASMRTGPAPEAFF. The CDR3 DNA follows: TGTGCCAGCATGAGGACAGGCCCGGCGCCTGAAGCTTTCTTT. Full variable domain (rest looked up from reference TRBV2 and TRBJ1-1): EPEVTQTPSHQVTQMGQEVILRCVPISNHLYFYWYRQILGQKVEFLVSFYNNEISEKSEIFDDQFSVERPDGSNFTLKIRSTKLEDSAMYFCASMRTGPAPEAFFGQGTRLTVV.